These 16 T cell receptor beta chains share one sample of origin, sequenced in a study of PD-1 blockade in classical Hodgkin lymphoma. Time point specified: cycle 4 day 1 (C4D1), after about 6 weeks of nivolumab. There was relapse after autologous stem cell transplantation in every patient, and there was variation in brentuximab vedotin exposure. Magnetic negative selection was used to purify CD4+ T cells from thawed PBMCs. Method: immunoSEQ multiplex PCR; TCRdb's copy keeps in-frame clones and lacks some. Here the sample spans roughly 35,000 clones, roughly 92% being singletons. The specimen comprised CD4+ T cells from blood, sampled before the fourth cycle of nivolumab. These receptors were obtained from a human donor with classical Hodgkin lymphoma.

As regards this clone: One junction end disagrees with the germline gene, perhaps due to a read error. J is TRBJ2-2 and V is TRBV7-7; 14 nucleotides match TRBD2. Per the germline V gene, CDR1 is SSHAT and CDR2 is FNYEAQ (reference sequence). There are 17 residues in the CDR3. CDR3 coding DNA: TGTGCTAGCAGCTGGGGACTAGCGGGAGCGTACACCGGGGAGCTGTTTTTT. It is translated as CASSWGLAGAYTGELFF.

The V gene is TRBV11-2, the J gene TRBJ2-7; 7 positions match TRBD1. The V and J ends lost 3 bases and 7 bases, in that order; junction bases with no gene match: 9. CDR1 is SGHAT, CDR2 FQNNGV, per germline. There are 14 residues in the CDR3. As DNA, the CDR3 is TGTGCCAGCAGCTTTATACAGGGGCTTGGGGAGCAGTACTTC. Protein sequence: CASSFIQGLGEQYF.

The CDR3 sequence: CASSSPPGSGGAIGELFF. The CDR3, as DNA: TGTGCCAGCAGCTCCCCCCCCGGTTCCGGGGGCGCGATCGGGGAGCTGTTTTTT. The rearrangement uses TRBV7-8 and TRBJ2-2; either TRBD1 or TRBD2 may supply D (6 bases each). The CDR3 consists of 18 residues. Trimming shortened V by 4 bases and J by 7 bases, and 25 bases separated the two germline ends. CDR1 and CDR2 (germline): SGHVS, FQNEAQ.

This clone was seen just once. The chain uses TRBV10-3 and TRBJ2-1; 15 bases agree with TRBD2. Germline lookup yields CDR1 ENHRY and CDR2 SYGVKD. J was trimmed by 9 bases and V by 4 bases; bases with no gene match: 7. CDR3 length equals 16 residues. In DNA form, the CDR3 reads TGTGCCATCAGTGGGGGACTAGCGGGAGGCGTAGGTGAGCAGTTCTTC. This translates into CAISGGLAGGVGEQFF.

The V gene is TRBV12-5, the J gene TRBJ2-2, with D perhaps matching TRBD2 (6 bases). This CDR3 spans 14 amino acids. The V gene's germline CDR1 is LGHNT and CDR2 FRNRAP. The ends were cut back, 6 bases at V and 3 bases at J, with 11 bases in the middle. CDR3 residues: CASGLGGDTGELFF. The CDR3 DNA sequence: TGTGCTAGTGGCCTGGGGGGAGACACCGGGGAGCTGTTTTTT.

This clone has more than one count but fewer than ten. V usage is TRBV28 and J usage is TRBJ1-2; a weak D match, TRBD1 (5 bases). V lost 2 bases to trimming and J lost 8 bases, with 15 bases between them. CDR3 size: 14 residues. The V gene's germline CDR1 is MDHEN and CDR2 SYDVKM. Here the CDR3 DNA reads TGTGCCAGCAGTTTAGGGGGGATGGCGCTGGGCTACACCTTC. This codes for CASSLGGMALGYTF.

This clone was seen more than once but under ten times. The chain is built from TRBV20-1 and TRBJ1-1, with D unclear. Trimming left V 2 bases short and J 7 bases short, with 8 bases between. The germline CDR1 and CDR2 sequences are DFQATT and SNEGSKA (reference sequence). CDR3 length equals 11 residues. CDR3 protein: CSARLGFEAFF. As DNA, the CDR3 is TGCAGTGCTAGATTGGGATTTGAAGCTTTCTTT.

This clone was picked up one time. The chain joins TRBV28 to TRBJ2-5; D unresolved. The CDR3 runs 16 residues. Germline V CDR1 and CDR2: MDHEN, SYDVKM. Deletions cut 4 bases from V and 4 bases from J, with 19 bases between. The CDR3 loop is CASSSTGEAKTETQYF. The CDR3, as DNA: TGTGCCAGCAGTTCTACCGGAGAAGCCAAGACAGAGACCCAGTACTTC.

The chain carries TRBV6-5 and TRBJ2-7; no firm D call. Germline values: CDR1 MNHEY, CDR2 SVGAGI. Trimming stripped 2 bases from V and 6 bases from J, with 5 bases between. CDR3 length: 11 residues. In DNA form, the CDR3 reads TGTGCCAGCAGTTACATTGGCGAGCAGTACTTC. It is translated as CASSYIGEQYF.

The chain couples TRBV21-1 to TRBJ1-5; TRBD1 reflects the table's D call only, with no check against the DNA. TRBV21-1 is designated a pseudogene. This CDR3 has 12 residues. CDR3 bases: TGTGCCAGCAGCAGTGAGGGACAGTCCCAGCATTTT. This encodes CASSSEGQSQHF.

The chain couples TRBV6-6 to TRBJ2-1; D may be TRBD2 (5 bases). Deletions cut 10 bases from V and 0 bases from J, with 13 bases between. The CDR3 consists of 14 residues. CDR1 and CDR2 (germline): MNHNY, SVGAGI (reference sequence). The CDR3 DNA is TGTGCCACCAGCGGAAGAAACTCCTACAATGAGCAGTTCTTC. Its protein product is CATSGRNSYNEQFF.

The CDR3 DNA follows: TGTGCCAGCAGGATGGGAGGGACAGCGAACACCGGGGAGCTGTTTTTT. This codes for CASRMGGTANTGELFF. The rearrangement uses TRBV28 and TRBJ2-2; D may match TRBD1 or TRBD2 (7 bases each). Between the trimmed V and J ends, which lost 6 bases and 0 bases, there was a span of 14 bases. CDR1 and CDR2 (germline): MDHEN, SYDVKM. CDR3 length equals 16 residues. The full variable domain, completed using reference TRBV28 and TRBJ2-2, is DVKVTQSSRYLVKRTGEKVFLECVQDMDHENMFWYRQDPGLGLRLIYFSYDVKMKEKGDIPEGYSVSREKKERFSLILESASTNQTSMYLCASRMGGTANTGELFFGEGSRLTVL.

This chain joins TRBV28 and TRBJ2-7; 7 bases match TRBD2. Germline CDR1 and CDR2: MDHEN and SYDVKM. This CDR3 is 13 amino acids long. J lost 2 bases, V lost 5 bases, and 3 bases had no gene match. The chain's CDR3 is CASSASGTYEQYF. The CDR3, as DNA: TGTGCCAGCAGTGCTAGCGGAACCTACGAGCAGTACTTC.

The chain joins TRBV11-3 to TRBJ1-4; D is undetermined. The CDR3 extends over 17 amino acids. Trimming removed 6 bases at V and 8 bases at J, with 25 bases between. Germline lookup yields CDR1 SGHNT and CDR2 YENEEA. The CDR3 DNA sequence: TGTGCCAGCAGGGTCGTACACCACGGACCCAACTGCGAAAAACTGTTTTTT. The encoded protein is CASRVVHHGPNCEKLFF.

The chain links TRBV29-1 to TRBJ2-5; TRBD2 aligns across 7 bases. Trimming took 5 bases from V and 4 from J; bases not matched to a gene: 13. The germline V gene has CDR1 SQVTM and CDR2 ANQGSEA. The CDR3 totals 15 residues. The DNA for the CDR3 is TGCAGCGTTCACGTGACTAGCCTGGTAAGAGAGACCCAGTACTTC. As protein: CSVHVTSLVRETQYF.

V gene TRBV27 combines with J gene TRBJ2-3; D might be TRBD2 (5 bases). V dropped 6 bases and J dropped 4 bases, with 11 bases sitting between them. Germline CDR1 and CDR2: MNHEY and SMNVEV (reference sequence). CDR3 length equals 13 residues. This chain's CDR3 is CASRPRVADTQYF. CDR3 DNA sequence: TGTGCCAGCAGGCCGCGGGTAGCAGATACGCAGTATTTT.